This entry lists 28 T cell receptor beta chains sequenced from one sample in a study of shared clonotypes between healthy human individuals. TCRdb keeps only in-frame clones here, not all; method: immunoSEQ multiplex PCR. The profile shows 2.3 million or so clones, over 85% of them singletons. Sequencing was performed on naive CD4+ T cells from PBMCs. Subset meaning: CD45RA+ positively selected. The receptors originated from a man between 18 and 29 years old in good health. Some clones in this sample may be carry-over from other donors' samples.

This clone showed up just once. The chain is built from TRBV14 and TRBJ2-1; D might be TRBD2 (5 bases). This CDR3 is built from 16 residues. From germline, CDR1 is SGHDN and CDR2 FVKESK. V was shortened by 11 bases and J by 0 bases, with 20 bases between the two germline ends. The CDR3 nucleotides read TGTGCCCGCCTTCACGTGAGCGGAGTCTCCTACAATGAGCAGTTCTTC. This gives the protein CARLHVSGVSYNEQFF. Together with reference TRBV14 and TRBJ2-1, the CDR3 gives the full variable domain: EAGVTQFPSHSVIEKGQTVTLRCDPISGHDNLYWYRRVMGKEIKFLLHFVKESKQDESGMPNNRFLAERTGGTYSTLKVQPAELEDSGVYFCARLHVSGVSYNEQFFGPGTRLTVL.

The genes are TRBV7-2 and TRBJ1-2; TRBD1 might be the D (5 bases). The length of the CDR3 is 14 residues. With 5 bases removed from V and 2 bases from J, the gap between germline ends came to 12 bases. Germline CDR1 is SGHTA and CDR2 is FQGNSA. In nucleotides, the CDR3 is TGTGCCAGCAGCCCGCAAAGGGACAACTATGGCTACACCTTC. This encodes CASSPQRDNYGYTF. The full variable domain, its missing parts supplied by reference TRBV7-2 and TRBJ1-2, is GAGVSQSPSNKVTEKGKDVELRCDPISGHTALYWYRQSLGQGLEFLIYFQGNSAPDKSGLPSDRFSAERTGGSVSTLTIQRTQQEDSAVYLCASSPQRDNYGYTFGSGTRLTVV.

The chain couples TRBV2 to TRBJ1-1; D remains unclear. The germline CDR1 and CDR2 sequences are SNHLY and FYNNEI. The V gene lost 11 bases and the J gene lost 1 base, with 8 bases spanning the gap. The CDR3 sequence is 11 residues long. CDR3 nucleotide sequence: TGTGCCTGCCGCGCGAACACTGAAGCTTTCTTT. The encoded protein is CACRANTEAFF.

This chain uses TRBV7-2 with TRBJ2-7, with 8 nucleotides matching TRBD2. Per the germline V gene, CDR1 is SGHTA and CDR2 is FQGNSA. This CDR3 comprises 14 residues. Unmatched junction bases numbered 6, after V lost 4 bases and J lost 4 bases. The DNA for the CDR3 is TGTGCCAGCAGCTCAACGGGAGGGAGGTACGAGCAGTACTTC. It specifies CASSSTGGRYEQYF.

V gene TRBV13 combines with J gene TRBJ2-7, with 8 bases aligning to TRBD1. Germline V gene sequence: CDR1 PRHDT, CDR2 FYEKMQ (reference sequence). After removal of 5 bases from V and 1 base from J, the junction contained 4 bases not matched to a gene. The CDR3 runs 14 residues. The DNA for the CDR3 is TGTGCCAGCAGCCGTGACAGGGGATCCTACGAGCAGTACTTC. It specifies CASSRDRGSYEQYF.

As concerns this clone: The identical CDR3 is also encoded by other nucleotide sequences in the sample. Here the CDR3 reads CSASLYEQYF. The CDR3 nucleotides are TGCAGTGCTAGCCTCTACGAGCAGTACTTC. The V gene is TRBV20-1, the J gene TRBJ2-7; D uncertain. V gave up 3 bases and J gave up 3 bases, with 3 bases separating them. Per germline, CDR1 DFQATT and CDR2 SNEGSKA (reference sequence). This CDR3 is built from 10 residues.

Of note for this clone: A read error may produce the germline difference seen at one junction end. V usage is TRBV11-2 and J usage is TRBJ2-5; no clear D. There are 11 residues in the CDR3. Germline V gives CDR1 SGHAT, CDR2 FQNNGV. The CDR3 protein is CASSYQQTQYF. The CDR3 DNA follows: TGTGCCAGCAGCTACCAACAGACCCAGTACTTC.

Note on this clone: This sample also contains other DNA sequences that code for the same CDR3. The CDR3 region is CATSRDRSNQPQHF. The CDR3 DNA sequence: TGTGCCACCAGCAGAGACAGAAGCAATCAGCCCCAGCATTTT. The rearrangement uses TRBV15 and TRBJ1-5; D is undetermined. From germline, CDR1 is LNHNV and CDR2 YYDKDF (reference sequence). Trimming shortened V by 0 bases and J by 1 base, and 4 bases separated the two germline ends. The CDR3 spans 14 residues.

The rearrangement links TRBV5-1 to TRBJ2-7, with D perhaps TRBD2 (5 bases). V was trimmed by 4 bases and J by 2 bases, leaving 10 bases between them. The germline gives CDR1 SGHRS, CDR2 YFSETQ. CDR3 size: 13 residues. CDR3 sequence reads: CASSDRGAYEQYF. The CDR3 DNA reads TGCGCCAGCAGCGACCGGGGTGCCTACGAGCAGTACTTC.

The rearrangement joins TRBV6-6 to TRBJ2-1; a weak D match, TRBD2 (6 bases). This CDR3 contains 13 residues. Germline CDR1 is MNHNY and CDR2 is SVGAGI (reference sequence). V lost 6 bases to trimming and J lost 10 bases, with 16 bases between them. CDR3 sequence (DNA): TGTGCCAGCAGATGGGACTCCTCAGAGGAGCAGTTCTTC. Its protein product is CASRWDSSEEQFF.

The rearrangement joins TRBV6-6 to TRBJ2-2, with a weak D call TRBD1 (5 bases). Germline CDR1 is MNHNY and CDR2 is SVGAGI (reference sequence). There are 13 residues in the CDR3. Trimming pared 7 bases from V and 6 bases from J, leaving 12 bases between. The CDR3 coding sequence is TGTGCCAGCAATATAGACAGTGCCGGGGAGCTGTTTTTT. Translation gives CASNIDSAGELFF.

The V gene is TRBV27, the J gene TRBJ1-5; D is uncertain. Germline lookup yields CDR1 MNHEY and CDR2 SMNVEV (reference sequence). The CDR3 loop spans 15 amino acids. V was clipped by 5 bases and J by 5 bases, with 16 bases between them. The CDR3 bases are TGTGCCAGCAGTCGATCCTCAAATAAGGATCAGCCCCAGCATTTT. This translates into CASSRSSNKDQPQHF.

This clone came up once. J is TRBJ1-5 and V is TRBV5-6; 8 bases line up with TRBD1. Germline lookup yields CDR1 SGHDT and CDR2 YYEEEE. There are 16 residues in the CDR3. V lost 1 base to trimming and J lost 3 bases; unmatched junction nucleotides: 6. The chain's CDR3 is CASSLFVGQVNQPQHF. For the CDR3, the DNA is TGTGCCAGCAGCTTGTTTGTGGGACAGGTCAATCAGCCCCAGCATTTT.

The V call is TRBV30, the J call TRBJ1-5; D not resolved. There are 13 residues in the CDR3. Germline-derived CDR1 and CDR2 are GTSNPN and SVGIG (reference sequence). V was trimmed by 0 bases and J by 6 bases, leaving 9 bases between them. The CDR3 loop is CAWSVHSVQPQHF. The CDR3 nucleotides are TGTGCCTGGAGTGTACACTCAGTTCAGCCCCAGCATTTT.

The CDR3 DNA sequence: TGTGCCAGCAGCCAGCGGACAGTTGATAGGTCCGAGCAGTACTTC. Protein sequence: CASSQRTVDRSEQYF. This rearrangement joins TRBV7-6 to TRBJ2-7; TRBD1 might be the D (6 bases). The CDR3 loop spans 15 amino acids. Germline lookup yields CDR1 SGHVS and CDR2 FNYEAQ. Deletions cut 5 bases from V and 6 bases from J, with 20 bases between.

Written as DNA, the CDR3 is TGTGCCAGCTCACCCGGACAGGGGGAATTCTATGGCTACACCTTC. This encodes CASSPGQGEFYGYTF. The chain is built from TRBV18 and TRBJ1-2, with 10 bases aligning to TRBD1. From germline, CDR1 is KGHSH and CDR2 LQKENI. J was trimmed by 4 bases and V by 3 bases; bases with no gene match: 5. This CDR3 contains 15 residues.

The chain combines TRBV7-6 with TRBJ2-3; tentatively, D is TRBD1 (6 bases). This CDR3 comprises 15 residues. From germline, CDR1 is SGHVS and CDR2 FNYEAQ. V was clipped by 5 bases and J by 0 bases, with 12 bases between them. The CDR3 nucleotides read TGTGCCAGCAGCCCTGCAGGGGTTAGCACAGATACGCAGTATTTT. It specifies CASSPAGVSTDTQYF.

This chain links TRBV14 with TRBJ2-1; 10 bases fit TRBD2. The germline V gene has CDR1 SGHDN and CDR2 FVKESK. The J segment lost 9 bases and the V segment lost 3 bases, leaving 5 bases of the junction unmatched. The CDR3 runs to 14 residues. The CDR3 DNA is TGTGCCAGCAGCCAGGGACTAGCGTTTCTTGAGCAGTTCTTC. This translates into CASSQGLAFLEQFF.

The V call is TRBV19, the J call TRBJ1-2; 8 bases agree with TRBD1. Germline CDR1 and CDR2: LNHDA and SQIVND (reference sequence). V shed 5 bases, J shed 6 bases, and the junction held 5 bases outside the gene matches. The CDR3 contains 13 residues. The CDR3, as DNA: TGTGCCAGTAGTCTAAGGACAGGGAATGGCTACACCTTC. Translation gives CASSLRTGNGYTF.

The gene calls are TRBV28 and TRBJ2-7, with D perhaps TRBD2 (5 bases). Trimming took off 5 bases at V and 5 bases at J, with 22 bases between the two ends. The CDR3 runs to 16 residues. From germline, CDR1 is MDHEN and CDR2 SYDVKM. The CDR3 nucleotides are TGTGCCAGCAGTCGGCAGCAAGCTAGCATTTCCCACGAGCAGTACTTC. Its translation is CASSRQQASISHEQYF.

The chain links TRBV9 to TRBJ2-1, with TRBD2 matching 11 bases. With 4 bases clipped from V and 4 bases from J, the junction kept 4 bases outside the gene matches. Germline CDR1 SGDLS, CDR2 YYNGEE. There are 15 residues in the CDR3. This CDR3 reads CASSQGLAGYNEQFF. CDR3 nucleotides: TGTGCCAGCAGCCAAGGACTAGCGGGTTACAATGAGCAGTTCTTC.

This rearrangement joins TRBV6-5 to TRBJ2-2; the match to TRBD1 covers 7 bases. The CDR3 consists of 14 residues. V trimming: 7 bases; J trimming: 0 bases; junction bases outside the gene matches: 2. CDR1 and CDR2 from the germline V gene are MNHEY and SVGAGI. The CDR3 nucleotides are TGTGCCAGCACCGGGACAGCGAACACCGGGGAGCTGTTTTTT. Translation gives CASTGTANTGELFF.

In DNA form, the CDR3 reads TGTGGATTACGGCGGTCAAACTACAATGAGCAGTTCTTC. Translated: CGLRRSNYNEQFF. V is TRBV7-9 and J is TRBJ2-1, with unresolved D. This CDR3 spans 13 amino acids. The V gene's germline CDR1 is SEHNR and CDR2 FQNEAQ (reference sequence).

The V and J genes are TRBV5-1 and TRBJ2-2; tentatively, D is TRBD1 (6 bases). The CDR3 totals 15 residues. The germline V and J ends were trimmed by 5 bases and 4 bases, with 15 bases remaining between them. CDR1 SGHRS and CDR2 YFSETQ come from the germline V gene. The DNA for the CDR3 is TGCGCCAGCAGTAACAGGGACGGACCCACCGGGGAGCTGTTTTTT. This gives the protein CASSNRDGPTGELFF.

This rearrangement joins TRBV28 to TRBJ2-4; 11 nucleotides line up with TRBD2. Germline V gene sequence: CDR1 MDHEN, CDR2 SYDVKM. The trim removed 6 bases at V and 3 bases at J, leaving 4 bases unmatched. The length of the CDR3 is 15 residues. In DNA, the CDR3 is TGTGCCAGCAGCCAACTAGCGGGGGTCAAAAACATTCAGTACTTC. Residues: CASSQLAGVKNIQYF. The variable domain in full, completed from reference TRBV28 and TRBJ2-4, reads DVKVTQSSRYLVKRTGEKVFLECVQDMDHENMFWYRQDPGLGLRLIYFSYDVKMKEKGDIPEGYSVSREKKERFSLILESASTNQTSMYLCASSQLAGVKNIQYFGAGTRLSVL.

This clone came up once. CDR3 sequence (DNA): TGTGCCAGCAGCTCCAACAGAGGGAGAGGGACCGGGGAGCTGTTTTTT. Its protein is CASSSNRGRGTGELFF. This chain joins TRBV5-4 and TRBJ2-2; tentative D call: TRBD2 (5 bases). The CDR3 contains 16 residues. Trimming pared 3 bases from V and 5 bases from J, leaving 17 bases between. CDR1 SGHNT and CDR2 YYREEE come from the germline V gene (reference sequence). Based on the CDR3 plus reference TRBV5-4 and TRBJ2-2, the full variable domain is ETGVTQSPTHLIKTRGQQVTLRCSSQSGHNTVSWYQQALGQGPQFIFQYYREEENGRGNFPPRFSGLQFPNYSSELNVNALELDDSALYLCASSSNRGRGTGELFFGEGSRLTVL.

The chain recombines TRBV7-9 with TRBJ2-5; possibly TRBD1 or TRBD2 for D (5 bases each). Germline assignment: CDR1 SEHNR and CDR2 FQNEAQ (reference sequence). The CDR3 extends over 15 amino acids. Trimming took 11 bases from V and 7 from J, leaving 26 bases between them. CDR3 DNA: TGTGCCGCAGGACGGGACCTCGGATCAAGGGGGACCCAGTACTTC. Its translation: CAAGRDLGSRGTQYF.

The CDR3 region is CASSLTAGYEQYF. DNA of the CDR3: TGTGCCAGCAGCTTGACAGCCGGCTACGAGCAGTACTTC. The rearrangement links TRBV5-6 to TRBJ2-7; D is undetermined. V lost 1 base and J 3 bases, leaving 8 bases between the germline ends. The germline V gene has CDR1 SGHDT and CDR2 YYEEEE. The CDR3 has 13 residues.